This T cell receptor (beta chain) was retrieved from a study of T cell responses to AZD1222 COVID-19 vaccine. Sequencing was performed with immunoSEQ multiplex PCR; in TCRdb, only in-frame clones are kept and a portion is missing. The repertoire includes about 150,000 clones, roughly 88% of them detected once, and 3% to 4% sits in the top ten. The sample holds one count of this clone. Trimming cost V 0 bases and J 18 bases; bases outside gene matches: 8. The CDR3 totals 13 residues. The germline CDR1 and CDR2 sequences are LNHNV and YYDKDF (reference sequence). This receptor was identified in an adult in good health. The chain carries TRBV15 and TRBJ1-6; 7 bases fit TRBD1. The specimen comprised peripheral blood, sampled on day 0 of MenACWY control vaccination. CDR3 nucleotides: TGTGCCACCAGCAGAGATTCGACAGGGTTTCACCACTTT. It is translated as CATSRDSTGFHHF.